What follows is one T cell receptor beta chain and its context. Its antigen is not identified. The data are from a study of early T cells in non-severe SARS-CoV-2 infection. For the study at large: The sequenced material was bulk RNA from unsorted whole blood, and its chains were unpaired. General observations from the study: VDJdb matching, biased toward anti-spike CD8 responses, missed private and CD4 specificities.

CDR1 and CDR2 from the germline V gene are SGHTA and FQGNSA. The CDR3 is 14 residues long. Trimming removed 5 bases at V and 3 bases at J, with 10 bases between. Separate cDNA molecules each had unique molecular identifiers attached to them. Each CDR3 protein is one row after TCRdb ran MiXCR on the 5' RACE reads. This sample carries some 35,000 distinct CDR3 sequences, around 3.9% of them seen once, and the ten largest clones take about a tenth. Source material: whole blood. The chain joins TRBV7-2 to TRBJ2-2; no definite D call. This clonotype originated in an adult who was a healthcare worker with PCR-confirmed SARS-CoV-2 infection or an uninfected control (not recorded which). The CDR3, as DNA: TGTGCCAGCAGCCGACACATAGACACCGGGGAGCTGTTTTTT. Translating it yields CASSRHIDTGELFF.